One sample yielded the 6 T cell receptor beta chains listed below, sequenced in a study of shared clonotypes between healthy human individuals. Assay: immunoSEQ multiplex PCR; the TCRdb copy retains only in-frame clones and omits some. The sample lists approximately 2.3 million clones; over 85% were seen once. Sequenced input: naive CD4+ T cells from PBMCs. Subset noted: CD45RA+ positively selected. All receptors come from a man aged 18 to 29 in good health. Some clones in this sample may be carry-over from other donors' samples.

The chain recombines TRBV4-1 with TRBJ2-1; D tentatively reads TRBD1 or TRBD2 (5 bases each). From germline, CDR1 is MGHRA and CDR2 YSYEKL. The CDR3 contains 17 residues. V lost 3 bases, J lost 0 bases, and 15 bases lay in between. The CDR3 protein is CASSQGELWGSYNEQFF. The CDR3 DNA is TGCGCCAGCAGCCAGGGGGAATTGTGGGGCTCCTACAATGAGCAGTTCTTC.

This chain links TRBV5-1 with TRBJ2-1, with no clear D. V was cut by 3 bases and J by 4 bases, with 14 bases left in between. The CDR3 sequence is 15 residues long. Looked up from germline, CDR1 is SGHRS and CDR2 is YFSETQ. Here the CDR3 DNA reads TGCGCCAGCAGCTCGTGGCTACCAGATTACAATGAGCAGTTCTTC. Amino acid sequence: CASSSWLPDYNEQFF.

This clone was seen a single time. J is TRBJ1-1 and V is TRBV7-2; 7 bases fit TRBD1. V dropped 3 bases and J dropped 4; count of bases not matched to a gene: 8. This CDR3 spans 15 amino acids. Germline lookup yields CDR1 SGHTA and CDR2 FQGNSA. The CDR3 DNA reads as TGTGCCAGCAGCTTCCGACAGGGTTTGGGCACTGAAGCTTTCTTT. It is translated as CASSFRQGLGTEAFF.

The rearrangement joins TRBV6-5 to TRBJ1-3; maybe TRBD1 (5 bases). The germline gives CDR1 MNHEY, CDR2 SVGAGI. V was pared by 10 bases and J by 0 bases, with 16 bases between. CDR3 length: 15 residues. This CDR3 is CATQRDGSSGNTIYF. Written as DNA, the CDR3 is TGTGCCACCCAGCGGGACGGTAGCTCTGGAAACACCATATATTTT.

This clone is a singleton in its sample. This chain connects TRBV19 to TRBJ1-2, with D possibly TRBD1 on 6 matching bases. Deletions cut 5 bases from V and 4 bases from J, with 23 bases between. The CDR3 contains 17 residues. Germline lookup yields CDR1 LNHDA and CDR2 SQIVND (reference sequence). CDR3 sequence reads: CASSFTRGGGSGYGYTF. The CDR3 nucleotides are TGTGCCAGTAGTTTTACCAGGGGAGGGGGAAGCGGCTATGGCTACACCTTC.

V gene TRBV7-8 combines with J gene TRBJ1-4; no firm D call. Trimming stripped 4 bases from V and 3 bases from J, with 15 bases between. The CDR3 extends over 16 amino acids. Germline-derived CDR1 and CDR2 are SGHVS and FQNEAQ. CDR3 protein: CASSSPRPGANEKLFF. DNA for the CDR3: TGTGCCAGCAGCTCCCCCCGCCCCGGGGCTAATGAAAAACTGTTTTTT.